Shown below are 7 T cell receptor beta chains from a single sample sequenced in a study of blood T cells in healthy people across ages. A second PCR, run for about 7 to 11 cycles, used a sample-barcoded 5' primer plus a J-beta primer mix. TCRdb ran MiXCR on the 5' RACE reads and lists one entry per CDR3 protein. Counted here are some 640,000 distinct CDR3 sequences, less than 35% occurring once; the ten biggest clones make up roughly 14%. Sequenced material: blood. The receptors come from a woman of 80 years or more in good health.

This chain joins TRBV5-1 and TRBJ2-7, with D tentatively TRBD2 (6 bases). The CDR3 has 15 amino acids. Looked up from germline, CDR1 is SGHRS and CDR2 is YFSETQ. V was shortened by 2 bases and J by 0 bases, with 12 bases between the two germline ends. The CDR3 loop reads CASSFMASDSYEQYF. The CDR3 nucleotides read TGCGCCAGCAGCTTTATGGCTAGCGACTCCTACGAGCAGTACTTC.

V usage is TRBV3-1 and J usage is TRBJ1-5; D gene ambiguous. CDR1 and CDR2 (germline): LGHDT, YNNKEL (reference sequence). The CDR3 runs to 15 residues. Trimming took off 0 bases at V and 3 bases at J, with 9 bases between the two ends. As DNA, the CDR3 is TGTGCCAGCAGCCAAGATGGCAGGTCCAATCAGCCCCAGCATTTT. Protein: CASSQDGRSNQPQHF.

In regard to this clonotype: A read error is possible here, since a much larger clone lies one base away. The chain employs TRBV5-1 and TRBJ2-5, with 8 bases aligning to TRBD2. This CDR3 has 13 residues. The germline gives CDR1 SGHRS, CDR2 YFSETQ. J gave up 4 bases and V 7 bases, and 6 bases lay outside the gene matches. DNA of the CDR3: TGCGCCAGCGGCGCCGGGAGGGGAGAGACCCAGTACTTC. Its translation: CASGAGRGETQYF.

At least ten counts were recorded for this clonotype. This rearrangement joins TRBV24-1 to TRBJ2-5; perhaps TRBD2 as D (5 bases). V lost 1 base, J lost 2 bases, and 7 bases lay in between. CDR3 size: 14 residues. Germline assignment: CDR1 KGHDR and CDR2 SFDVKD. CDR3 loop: CATSDFAGQETQYF. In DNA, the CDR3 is TGTGCCACCAGTGATTTCGCGGGTCAAGAGACCCAGTACTTC.

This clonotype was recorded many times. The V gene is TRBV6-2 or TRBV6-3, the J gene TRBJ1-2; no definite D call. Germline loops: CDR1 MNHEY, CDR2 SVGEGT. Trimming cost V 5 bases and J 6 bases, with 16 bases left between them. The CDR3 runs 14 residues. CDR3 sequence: CASSTNLDGHGYTF. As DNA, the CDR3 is TGTGCCAGCAGTACGAACCTGGATGGTCATGGCTACACCTTC.

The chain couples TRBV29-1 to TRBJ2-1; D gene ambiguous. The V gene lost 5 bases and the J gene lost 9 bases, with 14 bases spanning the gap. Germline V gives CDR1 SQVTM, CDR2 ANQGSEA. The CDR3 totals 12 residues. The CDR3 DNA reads TGCAGCGTTTCCCCCGAATGGGGTGAGCAGTTCTTC. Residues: CSVSPEWGEQFF.

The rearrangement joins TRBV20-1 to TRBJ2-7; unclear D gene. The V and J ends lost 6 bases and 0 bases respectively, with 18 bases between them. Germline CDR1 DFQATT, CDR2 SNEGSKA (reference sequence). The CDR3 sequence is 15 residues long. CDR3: CSAVFPHPSSYEQYF. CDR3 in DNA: TGCAGTGCCGTCTTTCCCCACCCCAGCTCCTACGAGCAGTACTTC.